The clone carrying this TCR beta chain showed up just a few times. Its antigen remains unidentified. The CDR3 loop spans 15 amino acids. The V and J ends lost 6 bases and 8 bases, in that order; junction bases with no gene match: 13. Germline CDR1 SGHRS, CDR2 YFSETQ. The data originate from a study of T cells after yellow fever vaccination. Study findings and constraints: When the response was secondary, it was weaker but reached its peak faster, day 5 versus 15. Boosting was followed by the reappearance of most primary-vaccination clones (around 95% CD4, around 91% CD8). Among all clonotypes, a small share was observed in both CD4 and CD8 compartments.

TCRdb ran MiXCR on the 5' RACE reads and lists one entry per CDR3 protein. The top ten hold about 25% of the sample, which has around 100,000 distinct CDR3 sequences, roughly 8.9% seen once. The source of this sequence is a young man who received the YFV17D yellow fever vaccine. The sample consisted of CD8+ T cells sorted from PBMCs, taken 45 days after the yellow fever booster vaccination. This chain joins TRBV5-1 and TRBJ2-1, with 8 bases identical to TRBD1. The chain's CDR3 is CASTTSGQGLHEQFF. The CDR3 region has the DNA TGCGCCAGCACGACCTCTGGACAGGGTCTACATGAGCAGTTCTTC.